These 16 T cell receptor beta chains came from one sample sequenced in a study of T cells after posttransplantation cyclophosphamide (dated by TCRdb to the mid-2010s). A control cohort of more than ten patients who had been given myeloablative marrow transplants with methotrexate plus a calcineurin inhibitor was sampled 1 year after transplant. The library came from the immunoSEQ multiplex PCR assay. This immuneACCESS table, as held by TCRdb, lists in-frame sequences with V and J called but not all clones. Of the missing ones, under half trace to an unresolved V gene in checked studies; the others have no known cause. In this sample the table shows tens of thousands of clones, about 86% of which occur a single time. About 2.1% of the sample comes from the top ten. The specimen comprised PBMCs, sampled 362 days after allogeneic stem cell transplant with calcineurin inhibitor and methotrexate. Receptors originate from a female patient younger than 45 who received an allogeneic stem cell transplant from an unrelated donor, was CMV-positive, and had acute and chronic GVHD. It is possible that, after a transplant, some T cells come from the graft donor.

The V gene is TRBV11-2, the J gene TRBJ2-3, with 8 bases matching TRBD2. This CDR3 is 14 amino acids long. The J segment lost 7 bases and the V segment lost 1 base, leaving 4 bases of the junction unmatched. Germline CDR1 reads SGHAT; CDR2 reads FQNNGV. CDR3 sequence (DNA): TGTGCCAGCAGCTTAGCGGGGGGGCCTTATACGCAGTATTTT. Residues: CASSLAGGPYTQYF.

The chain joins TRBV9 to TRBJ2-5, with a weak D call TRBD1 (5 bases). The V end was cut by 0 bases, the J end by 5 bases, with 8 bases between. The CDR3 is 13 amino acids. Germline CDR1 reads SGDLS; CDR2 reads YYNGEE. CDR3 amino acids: CASSVDRSETQYF. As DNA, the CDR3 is TGTGCCAGCAGCGTAGACAGGTCGGAGACCCAGTACTTC.

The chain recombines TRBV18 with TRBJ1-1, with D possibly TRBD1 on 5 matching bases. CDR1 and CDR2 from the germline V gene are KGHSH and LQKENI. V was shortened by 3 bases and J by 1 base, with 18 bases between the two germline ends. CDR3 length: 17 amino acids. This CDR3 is CASSPTWTRRRNTEAFF. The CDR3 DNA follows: TGTGCCAGCTCACCCACCTGGACACGACGCCGGAACACTGAAGCTTTCTTT.

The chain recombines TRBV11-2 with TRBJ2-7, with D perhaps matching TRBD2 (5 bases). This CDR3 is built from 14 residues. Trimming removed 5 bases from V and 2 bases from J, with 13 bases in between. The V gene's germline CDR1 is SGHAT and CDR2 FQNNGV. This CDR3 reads CASSPGLSPYEQYF. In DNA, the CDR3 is TGTGCCAGCAGCCCCGGACTTTCGCCCTACGAGCAGTACTTC.

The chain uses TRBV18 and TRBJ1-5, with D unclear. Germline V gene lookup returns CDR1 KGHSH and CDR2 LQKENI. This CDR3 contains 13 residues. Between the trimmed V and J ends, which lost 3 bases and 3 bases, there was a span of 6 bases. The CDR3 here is CASSPGSNQPQHF. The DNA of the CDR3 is TGTGCCAGCTCACCCGGGTCCAATCAGCCCCAGCATTTT.

This CDR3 reads CASSYPGTGGEAFF. CDR3 nucleotides: TGTGCCAGCAGTTACCCCGGGACAGGGGGCGAAGCTTTCTTT. V gene TRBV6-6 combines with J gene TRBJ1-1; 12 positions agree with TRBD1. The V gene end was trimmed by 2 bases and the J gene end by 8 bases; junction bases not matched to a gene: 3. The CDR3 has 14 residues. CDR1 is MNHNY and CDR2 is SVGAGI in the germline V gene (reference sequence).

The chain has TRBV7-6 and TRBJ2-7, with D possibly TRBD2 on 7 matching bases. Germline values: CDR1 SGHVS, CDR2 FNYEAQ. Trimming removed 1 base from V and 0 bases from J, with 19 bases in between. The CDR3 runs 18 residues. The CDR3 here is CASSLGGGGSRSSYEQYF. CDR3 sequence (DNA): TGTGCCAGCAGCTTAGGAGGGGGGGGTAGCCGGAGCTCCTACGAGCAGTACTTC.

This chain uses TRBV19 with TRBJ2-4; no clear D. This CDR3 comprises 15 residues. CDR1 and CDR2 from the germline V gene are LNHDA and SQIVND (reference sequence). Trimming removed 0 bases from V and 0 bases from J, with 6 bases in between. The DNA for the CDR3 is TGTGCCAGTAGTATAGACGGTCTAGCCAAAAACATTCAGTACTTC. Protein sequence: CASSIDGLAKNIQYF.

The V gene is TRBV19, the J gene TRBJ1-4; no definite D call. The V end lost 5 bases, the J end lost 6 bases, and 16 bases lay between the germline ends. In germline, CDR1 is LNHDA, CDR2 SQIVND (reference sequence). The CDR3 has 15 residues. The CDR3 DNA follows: TGTGCCAGTAGTCCGTTCGGAGGGCTGGATGAAAAACTGTTTTTT. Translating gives CASSPFGGLDEKLFF.

The CDR3 nucleotides read TGTGCCAGCAGCTTGGGACTAGCGGGGGGGCAGGCAGATACGCAGTATTTT. It is translated as CASSLGLAGGQADTQYF. This rearrangement joins TRBV5-4 to TRBJ2-3, with 14 bases matching TRBD2. Losses at the gene ends were 0 bases for V and 4 bases for J; bases not matched to a gene: 4. This CDR3 has 17 residues. Germline V gene data show CDR1 as SGHNT and CDR2 as YYREEE (reference sequence).

CDR3 sequence (DNA): TGTGCCAGCAGTGACGGAGGGCTGGGGTCGGGATTCTACAATGAGCAGTTCTTC. Its translation: CASSDGGLGSGFYNEQFF. The chain links TRBV25-1 to TRBJ2-1; D might be TRBD2 (6 bases). V was cut by 3 bases and J by 3 bases, with 21 bases left in between. The germline CDR1 and CDR2 sequences are MGHDK and SYGVNS. The CDR3 totals 18 residues.

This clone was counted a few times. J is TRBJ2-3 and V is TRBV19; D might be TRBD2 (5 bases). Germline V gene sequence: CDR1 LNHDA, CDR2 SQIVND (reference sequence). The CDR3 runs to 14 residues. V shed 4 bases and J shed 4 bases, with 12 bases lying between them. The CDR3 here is CASSSAGGADTQYF. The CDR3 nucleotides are TGTGCCAGTAGTAGTGCAGGAGGAGCAGATACGCAGTATTTT.

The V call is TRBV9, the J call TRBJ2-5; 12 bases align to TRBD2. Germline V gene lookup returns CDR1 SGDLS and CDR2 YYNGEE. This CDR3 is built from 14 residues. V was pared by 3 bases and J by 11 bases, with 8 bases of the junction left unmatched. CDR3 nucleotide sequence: TGTGCCAGCAGCGGATCTAGCGGGGGGGTGAAGCAGTACTTC. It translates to CASSGSSGGVKQYF.

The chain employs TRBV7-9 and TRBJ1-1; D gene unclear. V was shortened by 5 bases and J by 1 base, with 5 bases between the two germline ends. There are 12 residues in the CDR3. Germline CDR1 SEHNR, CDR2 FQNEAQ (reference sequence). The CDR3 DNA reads TGTGCCAGCAGCCCAGAGAACACTGAAGCTTTCTTT. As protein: CASSPENTEAFF.

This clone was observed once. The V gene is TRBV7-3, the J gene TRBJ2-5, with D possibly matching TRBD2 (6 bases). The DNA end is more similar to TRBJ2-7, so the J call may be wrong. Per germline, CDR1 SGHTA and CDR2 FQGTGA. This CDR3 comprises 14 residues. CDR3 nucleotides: TGTGCCAGCAGCCCCGGGAGTAGTCCCTACGAGCAGTACTTC. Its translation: CASSPGSSPYEQYF.

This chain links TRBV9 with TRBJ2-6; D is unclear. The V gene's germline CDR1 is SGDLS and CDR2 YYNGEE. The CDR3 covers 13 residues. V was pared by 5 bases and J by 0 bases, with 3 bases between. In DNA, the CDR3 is TGTGCCAGCAGTAGCTCTGGGGCCAACGTCCTGACTTTC. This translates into CASSSSGANVLTF.